This section outlines one T cell receptor beta chain sequence together with its context. The data were obtained in a study of blood T cell dynamics during melanoma immunotherapy. Measured with immunoSEQ multiplex PCR; TCRdb has only the in-frame clones, and not every one. The sample has about 19,000 clones; roughly nine tenths are singletons. Germline V gives CDR1 SGHTA, CDR2 FQGNSA. Losses at the gene ends were 6 bases for V and 6 bases for J; bases not matched to a gene: 13. The CDR3 consists of 17 residues. Time point described: week 3, after first cycle of checkpoint inhibitor. The sample here was blood, taken from a patient treated with checkpoint blockade. V usage is TRBV7-2 and J usage is TRBJ1-4; TRBD1 matches 10 bases. The sequence was obtained from a human donor with melanoma. Here the CDR3 DNA reads TGTGCCAGCAGTGTTCGCTCCTCCGGGACAGGGGATGAAAAACTGTTTTTT. As protein: CASSVRSSGTGDEKLFF.